The rows below give T cell receptor beta chains drawn from one sample of a study of T cells in Graves' hyperthyroidism and ophthalmopathy. TCRdb independently ran MiXCR on the multiplex PCR reads; one entry per CDR3 protein. The repertoire has roughly 93,000 distinct CDR3 sequences, roughly half of them found once; the top ten carry 25% to 30%. Specimen: blood. All receptors come from a woman aged 40 to 50 with Graves' hyperthyroidism. Both conserved end residues are part of each CDR3. Each record gives: D gene, V gene, clone size, CDR3 length, J gene, CDR3 DNA, CDR3 protein. The D gene is left open where the match is weak. Some rows have no size entry. The others give once, few or many, or a class for an expanded clone.

D gene: .
V gene: TRBV10-2
clone size: many
CDR3 length: 13
J gene: TRBJ1-2
CDR3 DNA: TGCGCCTGCAGTCCAGGGTCTACGATGGGCTACACCTTC
CDR3 protein: CACSPGSTMGYTF

D gene: .
V gene: TRBV7-2
clone size: many
CDR3 length: 15
J gene: TRBJ1-6
CDR3 DNA: TGTGCCAGCAGCTCACAACCCGACAGTGCCGGGCTCCTCCACTTT
CDR3 protein: CASSSQPDSAGLLHF

D gene: .
V gene: TRBV6-6
clone size: .
CDR3 length: 13
J gene: TRBJ1-2
CDR3 DNA: TGTGCCACCAGTGGGTCCCAGGGCAGCGGCTACACCTTC
CDR3 protein: CATSGSQGSGYTF

D gene: TRBD2
V gene: TRBV10-3
clone size: few
CDR3 length: 15
J gene: TRBJ2-7
CDR3 DNA: TGTGCCATCAGTGAGTCTCGGCTAGCGGGAGTCGTGCAGTACTTC
CDR3 protein: CAISESRLAGVVQYF

D gene: .
V gene: TRBV20-1
clone size: many
CDR3 length: 13
J gene: TRBJ1-4
CDR3 DNA: TGCAGTGCTAGAGCACTGATTAATGAAAAACTGTTTTTT
CDR3 protein: CSARALINEKLFF

D gene: TRBD1
V gene: TRBV7-9
clone size: .
CDR3 length: 15
J gene: TRBJ1-1
CDR3 DNA: TGTGCCAGCAGTGAAGTGGGGGGACAGCGCACTGAAGCTTCCTTT
CDR3 protein: CASSEVGGQRTEASF

D gene: .
V gene: TRBV14
clone size: .
CDR3 length: 18
J gene: TRBJ1-2
CDR3 DNA: TGTGCCAGCAGCTTAGCGAGCGGGAACACCGGGGAGCACTATGGCTACACCTTC
CDR3 protein: CASSLASGNTGEHYGYTF

D gene: TRBD1
V gene: TRBV10-3
clone size: few
CDR3 length: 13
J gene: TRBJ1-1
CDR3 DNA: TGTGTCATCATGGCGGCAGGGGACAGGGTGGCTTTCTTT
CDR3 protein: CVIMAAGDRVAFF

D gene: TRBD1
V gene: TRBV7-3
clone size: .
CDR3 length: 14
J gene: TRBJ2-5
CDR3 DNA: TGTGCCAGCAACCTCCTAGGGACAGCGGAGACCCAGTACTTC
CDR3 protein: CASNLLGTAETQYF

D gene: .
V gene: TRBV20-1
clone size: many
CDR3 length: 14
J gene: TRBJ2-3
CDR3 DNA: TGCAGTGCCGAACCGGGACCCACCCAGGTTACGCAGTATTTT
CDR3 protein: CSAEPGPTQVTQYF

D gene: .
V gene: TRBV19
clone size: many
CDR3 length: 16
J gene: TRBJ1-1
CDR3 DNA: TGTGCCAGTAGTATCATTGAGGGGGTCGGGGACACTGAAGCTTTCTTT
CDR3 protein: CASSIIEGVGDTEAFF

D gene: .
V gene: TRBV7-2
clone size: once
CDR3 length: 15
J gene: TRBJ1-4
CDR3 DNA: TGTGCCAGCAGCCGTACTGTGGGGGAGGGGGAAAAACTGTTTTTT
CDR3 protein: CASSRTVGEGEKLFF

D gene: TRBD1
V gene: TRBV7-2
clone size: many
CDR3 length: 15
J gene: TRBJ2-2
CDR3 DNA: TGTGCCAGCAGCCGAACAGGGGGAAACACCGGGGAGCTGTTTTTT
CDR3 protein: CASSRTGGNTGELFF

D gene: .
V gene: TRBV7-9
clone size: .
CDR3 length: 13
J gene: TRBJ1-2
CDR3 DNA: TGTGCCAGCAGCTTTCTTGAGGGATCTGGCTACACCTTC
CDR3 protein: CASSFLEGSGYTF

D gene: TRBD1
V gene: TRBV7-2
clone size: few
CDR3 length: 15
J gene: TRBJ2-5
CDR3 DNA: TGTGCCAGCAGTCCCCTTCAGGGGGCGGGAGAGACCCAGTACTTC
CDR3 protein: CASSPLQGAGETQYF

D gene: .
V gene: TRBV7-9
clone size: .
CDR3 length: 14
J gene: TRBJ2-2
CDR3 DNA: TGTGCCAGCAGGCAGGGAATAGGCACCGGGGAGCTGTTTTTT
CDR3 protein: CASRQGIGTGELFF

D gene: .
V gene: TRBV5-6
clone size: many
CDR3 length: 13
J gene: TRBJ1-1
CDR3 DNA: TGTGCCAGCAGCCTAGGGGGGATGGCTGAAGCTTTCTTT
CDR3 protein: CASSLGGMAEAFF

D gene: .
V gene: TRBV7-9
clone size: .
CDR3 length: 14
J gene: TRBJ1-5
CDR3 DNA: TGTGCCGGCAGCTACGGGAAAGACAATCAGCCCCAGCATTTT
CDR3 protein: CAGSYGKDNQPQHF

D gene: .
V gene: TRBV10-2
clone size: many
CDR3 length: 12
J gene: TRBJ1-1
CDR3 DNA: TGCGCCAGCAGAGAGCGAGGCACTGAAGCTTTCTTT
CDR3 protein: CASRERGTEAFF

D gene: .
V gene: TRBV5-1
clone size: .
CDR3 length: 15
J gene: TRBJ1-6
CDR3 DNA: TGCGCCAGCAGTACTACTGGGACTGTTCGTTCACCCCTCCACTTT
CDR3 protein: CASSTTGTVRSPLHF

D gene: .
V gene: TRBV5-1
clone size: once
CDR3 length: 11
J gene: TRBJ1-1
CDR3 DNA: TGCGCCAGCAGCCCAATGAAAGGACGGACCTTT
CDR3 protein: CASSPMKGRTF

D gene: .
V gene: TRBV15
clone size: .
CDR3 length: 13
J gene: TRBJ1-2
CDR3 DNA: TGTGCCACCAGCAGTTCAGGGGCCTATGGCTACACCTTC
CDR3 protein: CATSSSGAYGYTF

D gene: .
V gene: TRBV2
clone size: .
CDR3 length: 16
J gene: TRBJ2-7
CDR3 DNA: TGTGCCAGCACCCTCGACAGGGAGGAAAAGTTCTACGAGCAGTACTTC
CDR3 protein: CASTLDREEKFYEQYF

D gene: .
V gene: TRBV2
clone size: .
CDR3 length: 15
J gene: TRBJ1-6
CDR3 DNA: TGTGCCAGCAGCGTCGGCCCGAGTTCACTTTCACCCCTCCACTTT
CDR3 protein: CASSVGPSSLSPLHF

D gene: .
V gene: TRBV5-1
clone size: many
CDR3 length: 15
J gene: TRBJ2-7
CDR3 DNA: TGCGCCAGCAGTCGCCTCCCGGAGACGCGGTACGAGCAGTACTTC
CDR3 protein: CASSRLPETRYEQYF

D gene: TRBD2
V gene: TRBV7-2
clone size: few
CDR3 length: 14
J gene: TRBJ2-7
CDR3 DNA: TGTGCCAGCAGCTTACTAGCGGGAGCCAGGAAGCAGTACTTC
CDR3 protein: CASSLLAGARKQYF

D gene: .
V gene: TRBV6-6
clone size: many
CDR3 length: 12
J gene: TRBJ1-1
CDR3 DNA: TGTGCCAGCAGAGGGCAGGGCACTGAAGCTTTCTTT
CDR3 protein: CASRGQGTEAFF

D gene: .
V gene: TRBV3-1
clone size: many
CDR3 length: 13
J gene: TRBJ2-7
CDR3 DNA: TGTGCCAGCAGCCAAGGGACTGCCCCTGTGGCGTACTTC
CDR3 protein: CASSQGTAPVAYF

D gene: .
V gene: TRBV4-1
clone size: .
CDR3 length: 15
J gene: TRBJ1-2
CDR3 DNA: TGCGCCAGCAGCCCTTCGGTCCGGCCGGACTATGGCTACACCTTC
CDR3 protein: CASSPSVRPDYGYTF

D gene: TRBD2
V gene: TRBV7-8
clone size: many
CDR3 length: 15
J gene: TRBJ2-7
CDR3 DNA: TGTGCCAGCAGCCTCGCGGGGAGGGCGTGGGGCGAGCAGTACTTC
CDR3 protein: CASSLAGRAWGEQYF

D gene: .
V gene: TRBV27
clone size: many
CDR3 length: 13
J gene: TRBJ1-2
CDR3 DNA: TGTGCCAGCAGTTTATCGGGGGGGGGAGGCTACACCTTC
CDR3 protein: CASSLSGGGGYTF

D gene: .
V gene: TRBV28
clone size: few
CDR3 length: 17
J gene: TRBJ2-5
CDR3 DNA: TGTGCCAGCAGTACTCCCAAGCGGAGGGGGGCGGGGGAGACCCAGTACTTC
CDR3 protein: CASSTPKRRGAGETQYF

D gene: TRBD2
V gene: TRBV7-2
clone size: .
CDR3 length: 12
J gene: TRBJ2-7
CDR3 DNA: TGTGCCAGCAAGCTAGCGGAGGCCGAGCAGTACTTC
CDR3 protein: CASKLAEAEQYF

D gene: .
V gene: TRBV10-2
clone size: many
CDR3 length: 12
J gene: TRBJ2-7
CDR3 DNA: TGCGCCAGCAGTGTCGGGGACTACGAGCAGTACTTC
CDR3 protein: CASSVGDYEQYF

D gene: .
V gene: TRBV20-1
clone size: many
CDR3 length: 15
J gene: TRBJ1-6
CDR3 DNA: TGCAGTGCTAGACGTGGGACCGAAGTTAATTCACCCCTCCACTTT
CDR3 protein: CSARRGTEVNSPLHF

D gene: .
V gene: TRBV7-9
clone size: .
CDR3 length: 16
J gene: TRBJ1-5
CDR3 DNA: TGTGCCAGCTTCCGGGGTGGGGGGCGCGTTTACCAGCCCCAGCATTTT
CDR3 protein: CASFRGGGRVYQPQHF

D gene: .
V gene: TRBV20-1
clone size: many
CDR3 length: 11
J gene: TRBJ1-1
CDR3 DNA: TGCAGTGCTACAGGGGCCACTGAAGCTTTCTTT
CDR3 protein: CSATGATEAFF

D gene: .
V gene: TRBV7-2
clone size: .
CDR3 length: 15
J gene: TRBJ1-2
CDR3 DNA: TGTGCCAGCAGTGGTTGGACGGGAGCAAATCATGGCTACACCTTC
CDR3 protein: CASSGWTGANHGYTF

D gene: TRBD1
V gene: TRBV5-1
clone size: once
CDR3 length: 16
J gene: TRBJ1-4
CDR3 DNA: TGCGCCAGCAGCTTTGGACAGGAAATCGAGGATGAAAAACTGTTTTTT
CDR3 protein: CASSFGQEIEDEKLFF

D gene: .
V gene: TRBV20-1
clone size: .
CDR3 length: 11
J gene: TRBJ2-5
CDR3 DNA: TGCAGTGCAGGGGGCGGGAAGACCCAGTACTTC
CDR3 protein: CSAGGGKTQYF

D gene: TRBD2
V gene: TRBV13
clone size: many
CDR3 length: 15
J gene: TRBJ2-7
CDR3 DNA: TGTGCCAGCAGCCCGGGACTAGCGGCAAACTACGAGCAGTACTTC
CDR3 protein: CASSPGLAANYEQYF

D gene: .
V gene: TRBV10-2
clone size: .
CDR3 length: 13
J gene: TRBJ1-3
CDR3 DNA: TGCGCCAGCAGTGAGTCGACTCGGGGGACCATATATTTT
CDR3 protein: CASSESTRGTIYF

D gene: TRBD1
V gene: TRBV7-2
clone size: many
CDR3 length: 12
J gene: TRBJ1-1
CDR3 DNA: TGCGCCAGCAGCCATGGGCAGGGGGGTGCTTTCTTT
CDR3 protein: CASSHGQGGAFF

D gene: TRBD1
V gene: TRBV20-1
clone size: .
CDR3 length: 15
J gene: TRBJ1-6
CDR3 DNA: TGCAGTGCTAAGCAGGGGGGACAGGGGTATTCACCCCTCCACTTT
CDR3 protein: CSAKQGGQGYSPLHF

D gene: .
V gene: TRBV7-8
clone size: .
CDR3 length: 15
J gene: TRBJ1-2
CDR3 DNA: TGTGCCAGCAGCCGTACGGCGGGGAGAGGTGGAGGCTACACCTTC
CDR3 protein: CASSRTAGRGGGYTF

D gene: TRBD2
V gene: TRBV20-1
clone size: .
CDR3 length: 13
J gene: TRBJ2-5
CDR3 DNA: TGCAGTGCGAGCAGACTAGCGGCAAGGACCCAGTACTTC
CDR3 protein: CSASRLAARTQYF

D gene: .
V gene: TRBV20-1
clone size: .
CDR3 length: 12
J gene: TRBJ2-3
CDR3 DNA: TGCAGTGCTCCAGGGCCGGGAGATCCGCAGTATTTT
CDR3 protein: CSAPGPGDPQYF

D gene: .
V gene: TRBV2
clone size: few
CDR3 length: 15
J gene: TRBJ2-6
CDR3 DNA: TGTGCCAGCAGTGAAGCGCTTCATGGGGCCAACGTCCTGACTTTC
CDR3 protein: CASSEALHGANVLTF

D gene: .
V gene: TRBV5-4
clone size: .
CDR3 length: 15
J gene: TRBJ1-4
CDR3 DNA: TGTGCCAGCAGTTTGTCTCCGGGTGGAGGAGAAAAACTGTTTTTT
CDR3 protein: CASSLSPGGGEKLFF

D gene: .
V gene: TRBV20-1
clone size: .
CDR3 length: 15
J gene: TRBJ2-5
CDR3 DNA: TGCAGTGCTAGAGCAGTCGGTAGCGGCCAAGAGACCCAGTACTTC
CDR3 protein: CSARAVGSGQETQYF

D gene: .
V gene: TRBV7-9
clone size: few
CDR3 length: 15
J gene: TRBJ1-1
CDR3 DNA: TGTGCCTGGGAGAGGGGACGCTTAGGGGACACTGAAGCTTTCTTT
CDR3 protein: CAWERGRLGDTEAFF

D gene: .
V gene: TRBV20-1
clone size: .
CDR3 length: 14
J gene: TRBJ1-1
CDR3 DNA: TGCAGTGCTAGAGTCAGGGTTGGGAGCACTGAAGCTTTCTTT
CDR3 protein: CSARVRVGSTEAFF

D gene: TRBD1
V gene: TRBV7-9
clone size: .
CDR3 length: 12
J gene: TRBJ2-7
CDR3 DNA: TGTGCCAGCAGCCGTCGGACAGGGACGCAGTACTTC
CDR3 protein: CASSRRTGTQYF

D gene: TRBD1
V gene: TRBV12-3/TRBV12-4
clone size: .
CDR3 length: 15
J gene: TRBJ1-1
CDR3 DNA: TGCGCCATCAGTCTGGGGACAGGGATGAACACTGAAGCTTTCTTT
CDR3 protein: CAISLGTGMNTEAFF

D gene: .
V gene: TRBV29-1
clone size: once
CDR3 length: 12
J gene: TRBJ1-1
CDR3 DNA: TGCAGCGTTGGAGGGGGGCACACTGAAGCTTTCTTT
CDR3 protein: CSVGGGHTEAFF

D gene: TRBD2
V gene: TRBV20-1
clone size: .
CDR3 length: 17
J gene: TRBJ2-2
CDR3 DNA: TGCAGTGCTAGCCTTGGGGCTAGCGGGAGGCCCACCGGGGAGCTGTTTTTT
CDR3 protein: CSASLGASGRPTGELFF

D gene: .
V gene: TRBV7-4
clone size: .
CDR3 length: 14
J gene: TRBJ1-1
CDR3 DNA: TGTGCCAGCAGGGGGGCGGGAATGAACACTGAAGCTTTCTTT
CDR3 protein: CASRGAGMNTEAFF

D gene: TRBD1
V gene: TRBV24-1
clone size: .
CDR3 length: 16
J gene: TRBJ1-5
CDR3 DNA: TGTGCCACCAGTAAAGCGTCTGGGACAGGGAATCAGCCCCAGCATTTT
CDR3 protein: CATSKASGTGNQPQHF

D gene: .
V gene: TRBV10-3
clone size: .
CDR3 length: 13
J gene: TRBJ1-2
CDR3 DNA: TGTGCCGCCAGTGGCGAACAGGCCTATGGCTACACCTTC
CDR3 protein: CAASGEQAYGYTF

D gene: .
V gene: TRBV15
clone size: .
CDR3 length: 12
J gene: TRBJ1-2
CDR3 DNA: TGTGCCACCAGCAGTGAAAGGGTTGGCTACACCTTC
CDR3 protein: CATSSERVGYTF